These T cell receptor beta chains were read from a single sample in a study of metastatic and nonmetastatic thyroid tumors. Using MiXCR, TCRdb re-called clones from the PCR reads. This sample has 20,000 to 25,000 clones; roughly 20% occur once, and the top ten carry 25% to 30%. The sequenced sample was blood. Source of these receptors: a female donor with papillary thyroid cancer or a benign thyroid nodule (not recorded which). Some clones in this sample may be carry-over from other donors' samples. The CDR3 runs from the conserved cysteine through the conserved F or W. A D gene is named only where the DNA matches it firmly. Clone size is not always given. Where it is, it says once, few, many or a class for expanded clones.

v_gene,abundance,j_gene,d_gene,CDR3nt,CDR3aa
TRBV7-6,many,TRBJ1-2,TRBD1,TGTGCCAGCAGTTTGGACAGGGGAAGGGAAGGCTACACCTTC,CASSLDRGREGYTF
TRBV20-1,many,TRBJ2-2,-,TGCAGTGCTAGAGATAGCGCCGGACCGAACACCGGGGAGCTGTTTTTT,CSARDSAGPNTGELFF
TRBV9,many,TRBJ2-5,TRBD2,TGTGCCAGCAGCGGTAGCGGGGTAGGTGAGACCCAGTACTTC,CASSGSGVGETQYF
TRBV5-8,many,TRBJ2-5,-,TGTGCCAGCAGCCTGGACCCCGGGACCCAAGAGACCCAGTACTTC,CASSLDPGTQETQYF
TRBV20-1,many,TRBJ1-5,TRBD1,TGCAGTGCTAGAACGGGACAGGTCCTCCCCCAGCATTTT,CSARTGQVLPQHF
TRBV6-1,many,TRBJ2-1,-,TGTGCCATCTCTGGGGGCGGGATGGAGCAGTTCTTC,CAISGGGMEQFF
TRBV3-1,many,TRBJ2-3,TRBD2,TGTGCCAGCAGCCAAGCCCGGTTTAGCGGGAATACGCAGTATTTT,CASSQARFSGNTQYF
TRBV20-1,once,TRBJ2-2,-,TGCAGTGCCATCCCAGGGCACAGGGGAGGTTCCGGGGAGCTGTTTTTT,CSAIPGHRGGSGELFF
TRBV5-5,-,TRBJ2-5,TRBD1,TGTGCCAGCAGCTTGGGCCCGAGACAGGGGGCACAAGAGACCCAGTACTTC,CASSLGPRQGAQETQYF
TRBV2,few,TRBJ1-5,-,TGTGCCAGCAGTGAAAAAACATATAGCAATCAGCCCCGGCATTTT,CASSEKTYSNQPRHF
TRBV20-1,many,TRBJ2-7,-,TGCAGTGCCTCCGGGACACTCTCCTACGAGCAGTACTTC,CSASGTLSYEQYF
TRBV18,-,TRBJ2-1,-,TGTGCCAGCTCACCCAACTCCGGGGGGCGTCTTCAGAATGAGCAGTTCTTC,CASSPNSGGRLQNEQFF
TRBV28,-,TRBJ1-2,-,TGTGCCAGCAGTTTAGGTCCTCGCATCTATGGCTACACCTTC,CASSLGPRIYGYTF
TRBV4-1,many,TRBJ2-1,-,TGCGCCAGCAGCCAAGACCCCACAGGGTACCAGTTCTTC,CASSQDPTGYQFF
TRBV15,-,TRBJ2-7,-,TGTGCCACCAGCAGGACCCTCACCTACGAGCAGTACTTC,CATSRTLTYEQYF
TRBV6-1,many,TRBJ2-3,-,TGTGCCAGCAGTTCTGGGGGGACCCCCGGGACAGATACGCAGTATTTT,CASSSGGTPGTDTQYF
TRBV7-2,-,TRBJ2-3,-,TGTGCCAGCAGCTTAGTGTTAACAGGGTGCACAGATACGCAGTATTTT,CASSLVLTGCTDTQYF
TRBV10-3,many,TRBJ2-3,-,TGTGCCACCAGGGGGGCCTCCGATGGCGGGGTAGGAGATACGCAGTATTTT,CATRGASDGGVGDTQYF
TRBV5-6,many,TRBJ2-3,-,TGTGCCAGCAGCGGCGCAGGGGAATGGGGCACAGATACGCAGTATTTT,CASSGAGEWGTDTQYF
TRBV6-1,few,TRBJ1-2,-,TGTGCCAGCAGTGTGGCAGGGCTTAACTATGGCTACACCTTC,CASSVAGLNYGYTF
TRBV10-3,many,TRBJ2-2,TRBD2,TGTGCCATCCGACCGACTAGCGGGATCGACACCGGGGAGCTGTTTTTT,CAIRPTSGIDTGELFF
TRBV19,many,TRBJ1-1,-,TGTGCCAGTAACCAATACACTGAAGCTTTCTTT,CASNQYTEAFF
TRBV3-1,-,TRBJ1-2,-,TGTGCCAGCAGCCAAGGGTGGGGATGCTACACCTTC,CASSQGWGCYTF
TRBV24-1,-,TRBJ2-3,-,TGTGCCACCAGGAGTAGCGCGTCAGACCGATACACATATACGCAGTATTTT,CATRSSASDRYTYTQYF
TRBV25-1,many,TRBJ1-5,-,TGTGCCAGCATATACAGAACTCTCGGCAATCAGCCCCAGCATTTT,CASIYRTLGNQPQHF
TRBV2,-,TRBJ2-5,TRBD1,TGTGGCTGCAGTTGGACAGGTGGAGGCGAGACCCAGTACTTC,CGCSWTGGGETQYF
TRBV12-3/TRBV12-4,many,TRBJ2-5,-,TGTGCCAGCAGTTTGACGGGAATCCGAGAGACCCAGTACTTC,CASSLTGIRETQYF
TRBV4-1,many,TRBJ1-5,-,TGCGCCAGCAGCCAAGTCCTGAACGGAGGCAATCAGCCCCAGCATTTT,CASSQVLNGGNQPQHF
TRBV5-1,-,TRBJ2-7,-,TGCGCCAGCAGCTCCCAGGGGGGTACCTACAGAGAGCAGTACTTC,CASSSQGGTYREQYF
TRBV20-1,many,TRBJ2-7,-,TGCAGTGCTTACTACGGTTACGAGCAGTACTTC,CSAYYGYEQYF
TRBV19,-,TRBJ2-6,-,TGTGCCAGTATTCGGACAGTGACCGGCTCTGGGGCCAACGTCCTGACTTTC,CASIRTVTGSGANVLTF
TRBV5-6,few,TRBJ2-3,TRBD1,TGTGCCAGCAGCTTCCCGGGACAGCCCACAGATACGCAGTATTTT,CASSFPGQPTDTQYF
TRBV5-6,many,TRBJ2-5,-,TGTGCCAGCAGCTTGATCTCCGACCCCCAAGAGACCCAGTACTTC,CASSLISDPQETQYF
TRBV5-6,many,TRBJ2-3,TRBD1,TGTGCCAGCAGCCAGGTTGGTAAGGGGGCCACCACAGATACGCAGTATTTT,CASSQVGKGATTDTQYF
TRBV6-2/TRBV6-3,medium-sized,TRBJ1-5,-,TGTGCCAGCAGCCCAGGACTGAGCAATCAGCCCCAGCATTTT,CASSPGLSNQPQHF
TRBV24-1,many,TRBJ1-5,-,TGTGCCACCAGTGATTACGGGCGCAATCAGCCCCAGCATTTT,CATSDYGRNQPQHF
TRBV3-1,many,TRBJ2-1,TRBD2,TGTGCCAGCAGCCAAGGACTAGCGGGTTACAATGAGCAGTTCTTC,CASSQGLAGYNEQFF
TRBV12-3/TRBV12-4,-,TRBJ2-7,-,TGCGCGTCAACCAGGGACACCTCCTACGAGCAGTACTTC,CASTRDTSYEQYF
TRBV5-1,many,TRBJ1-2,-,TGCGCCAGCAGCCAAGGACAGCCAAACTATGGCTACACCTTC,CASSQGQPNYGYTF
TRBV9,many,TRBJ1-6,-,TGTGCCAGCAGCGTTTCCCGAAACCCTAATTCACCCCTCCACTTT,CASSVSRNPNSPLHF
TRBV12-3/TRBV12-4,few,TRBJ1-2,-,TGTGCCAGCAGCACAGGGTTAGGCTATGGCTACACCTTC,CASSTGLGYGYTF
TRBV2,many,TRBJ1-1,-,TGTGCCAGCAGTCTTGACGTGGACACTGAAGCTTTCTTT,CASSLDVDTEAFF
TRBV30,medium-sized,TRBJ1-2,TRBD1,TGTGCCTGGAGTGAGGGGGCCGGAGGCTACACCTTC,CAWSEGAGGYTF
TRBV2,many,TRBJ1-1,-,TGTGCCAGGGGAAGGACAGTCGGCATGAACACTGAAGCTTTCTTT,CARGRTVGMNTEAFF
TRBV6-2/TRBV6-3,few,TRBJ1-2,-,TGTGCCAGCGGTCAGGGAACAATATACTATGGCTACACCTTC,CASGQGTIYYGYTF
TRBV20-1,-,TRBJ2-2,TRBD2,TGCAGTGCGAAACTAGCGGGAGGGCGGATCGGGGAGCTGTTTTTT,CSAKLAGGRIGELFF
TRBV10-2,many,TRBJ1-1,-,TGCGCCAGCAAGGAACCTCAGGGCGATGGCACTGAAGCTTTCTTT,CASKEPQGDGTEAFF